This TCR beta chain originates from a study of shared clonotypes between healthy human individuals. Study-level information: A couple of female and three male donors aged 18 to 49 were enrolled.

Overall study results and limits: Among the subsets, naive ones generally showed larger estimated richness than memory ones.

Every one of the donors was a Caucasian adult that lived in Nashville, Tennessee. Original processing methods: Junction-only immunoSEQ sequences carried no quality scores, so filtering differed. Profiled with immunoSEQ multiplex PCR; TCRdb holds only in-frame clones, not every one. The V and J calls and the clone size are those of that table, but D and trimming were determined from the DNA. Here the sample spans about 2 million clones, 85% to 95% being singletons. As regards this clone: Its cognate antigen is unknown. Within the sample, other DNA sequences also encode this same CDR3.

This TCR came from a man younger than 30 in good health. Sequencing was done on a sample of naive CD4+ T cells sorted from blood. Specified subset: CD45RA+ positively selected.

DNA of the CDR3: TGTGCCAGCAGGGTCGGACAGGGAGGCGGCTACACCTTC. It specifies CASRVGQGGGYTF. The chain has TRBV6-5 and TRBJ1-2, with TRBD1 matching 8 bases. After removal of 6 bases from V and 8 bases from J, the junction contained 8 bases not matched to a gene. The CDR3 runs to 13 residues. Per the germline V gene, CDR1 is MNHEY and CDR2 is SVGAGI.